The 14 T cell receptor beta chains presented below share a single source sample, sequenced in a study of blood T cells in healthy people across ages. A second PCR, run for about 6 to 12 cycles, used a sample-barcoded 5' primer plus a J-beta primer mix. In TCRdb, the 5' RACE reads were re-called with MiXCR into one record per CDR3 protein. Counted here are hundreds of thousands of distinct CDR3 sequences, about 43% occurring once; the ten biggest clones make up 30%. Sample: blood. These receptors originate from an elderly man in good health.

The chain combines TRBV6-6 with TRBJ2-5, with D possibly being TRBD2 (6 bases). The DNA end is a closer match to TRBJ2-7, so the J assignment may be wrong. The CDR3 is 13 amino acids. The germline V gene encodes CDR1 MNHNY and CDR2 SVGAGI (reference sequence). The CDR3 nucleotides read TGTGCCAGCAGTTACGAGCGGGCCTACGAGCAGTACTTC. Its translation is CASSYERAYEQYF.

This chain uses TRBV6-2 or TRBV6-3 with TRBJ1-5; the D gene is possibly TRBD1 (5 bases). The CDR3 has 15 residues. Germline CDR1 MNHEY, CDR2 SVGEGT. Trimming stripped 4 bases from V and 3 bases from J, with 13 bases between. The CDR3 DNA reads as TGTGCCAGCAGTTTCCGACAGAGTTTCAATCAGCCCCAGCATTTT. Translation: CASSFRQSFNQPQHF.

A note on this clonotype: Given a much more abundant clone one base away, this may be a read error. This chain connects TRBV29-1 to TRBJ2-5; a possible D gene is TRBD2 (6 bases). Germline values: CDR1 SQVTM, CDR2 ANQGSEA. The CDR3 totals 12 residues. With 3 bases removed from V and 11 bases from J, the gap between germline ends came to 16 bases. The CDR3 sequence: CSVEIADMEQYF. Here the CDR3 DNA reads TGCAGCGTTGAGATAGCGGATATGGAGCAGTACTTC.

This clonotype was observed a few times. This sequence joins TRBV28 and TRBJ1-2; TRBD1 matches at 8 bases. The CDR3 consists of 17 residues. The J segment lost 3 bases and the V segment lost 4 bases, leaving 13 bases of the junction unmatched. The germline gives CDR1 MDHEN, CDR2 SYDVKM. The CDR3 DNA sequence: TGTGCCAGCAGTTCGCCCTCGGGACAGGAGGGGGACTATGGCTACACCTTC. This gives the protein CASSSPSGQEGDYGYTF.

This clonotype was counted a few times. In nucleotides, the CDR3 is TGTGCCATCAGTGGCGGGGCCTCCTACGAGCAGTACTTC. As protein: CAISGGASYEQYF. This chain links TRBV10-3 with TRBJ2-7; D is possibly TRBD2 (6 bases). Germline V lookup: CDR1 ENHRY, CDR2 SYGVKD. The CDR3 extends over 13 amino acids. V lost 4 bases and J lost 0, with 7 bases in between.

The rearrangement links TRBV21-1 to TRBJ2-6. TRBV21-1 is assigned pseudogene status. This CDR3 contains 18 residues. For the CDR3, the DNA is TGTGCCAGCAGCAAAGTCTCTACGGCCATTAGCGGGGCCAACGTCCTGACTTTC. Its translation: CASSKVSTAISGANVLTF.

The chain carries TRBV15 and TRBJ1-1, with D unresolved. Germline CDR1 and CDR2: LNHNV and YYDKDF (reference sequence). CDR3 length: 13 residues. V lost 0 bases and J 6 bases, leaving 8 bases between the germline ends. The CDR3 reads CATSRDRKPEAFF. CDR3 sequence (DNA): TGTGCCACCAGCAGAGATCGTAAGCCTGAAGCTTTCTTT.

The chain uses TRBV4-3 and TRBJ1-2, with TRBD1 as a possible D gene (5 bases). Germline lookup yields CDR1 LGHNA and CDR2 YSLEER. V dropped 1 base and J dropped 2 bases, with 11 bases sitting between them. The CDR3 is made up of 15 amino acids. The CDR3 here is CASSQAADTNYGYTF. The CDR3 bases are TGCGCCAGCAGCCAAGCTGCGGACACCAACTATGGCTACACCTTC.

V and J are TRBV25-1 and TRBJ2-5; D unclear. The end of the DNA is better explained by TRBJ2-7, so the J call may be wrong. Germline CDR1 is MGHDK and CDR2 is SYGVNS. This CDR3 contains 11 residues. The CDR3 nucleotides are TGTGCCAGCAAAGGGTATTACGAGCAGTACTTC. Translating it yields CASKGYYEQYF.

CDR3 residues: CSARRDRRELSGSFEQYF. The CDR3 DNA sequence: TGCAGTGCTAGGAGGGACAGGAGAGAACTTAGCGGGAGTTTTGAGCAGTACTTC. This chain uses TRBV20-1 with TRBJ2-5; weak D call: TRBD2 (9 bases). CDR1 and CDR2 (germline): DFQATT, SNEGSKA (reference sequence). The V end lost 3 bases, the J end lost 11 bases, and 34 bases lay between the germline ends. This CDR3 comprises 18 residues.

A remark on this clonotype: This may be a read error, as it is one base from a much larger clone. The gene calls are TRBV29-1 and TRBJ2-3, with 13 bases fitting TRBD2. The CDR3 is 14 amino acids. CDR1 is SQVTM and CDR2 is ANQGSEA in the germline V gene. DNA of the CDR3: TGCAGCGTCCGGACTAGCGGGGGTGCAGAGACGCAGTATTTT. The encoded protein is CSVRTSGGAETQYF.

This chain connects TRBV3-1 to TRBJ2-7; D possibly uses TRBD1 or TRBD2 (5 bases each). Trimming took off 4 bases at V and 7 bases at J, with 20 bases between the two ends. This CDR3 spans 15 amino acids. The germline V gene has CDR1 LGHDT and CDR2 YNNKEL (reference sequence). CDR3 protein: CASSPRRGTYNEQYF. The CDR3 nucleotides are TGTGCCAGCAGCCCCCGCCGGGGCACCTACAATGAGCAGTACTTC.

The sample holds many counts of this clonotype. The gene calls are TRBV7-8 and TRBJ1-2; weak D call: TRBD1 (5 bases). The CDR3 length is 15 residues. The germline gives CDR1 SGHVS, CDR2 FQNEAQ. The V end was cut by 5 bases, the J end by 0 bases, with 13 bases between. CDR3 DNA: TGTGCCAGCAGCCTAACGACAGCAGCTAACTATGGCTACACCTTC. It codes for CASSLTTAANYGYTF. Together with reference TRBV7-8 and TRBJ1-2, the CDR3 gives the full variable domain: GAGVSQSPRYKVAKRGQDVALRCDPISGHVSLFWYQQALGQGPEFLTYFQNEAQLDKSGLPSDRFFAERPEGSVSTLKIQRTQQEDSAVYLCASSLTTAANYGYTFGSGTRLTVV.

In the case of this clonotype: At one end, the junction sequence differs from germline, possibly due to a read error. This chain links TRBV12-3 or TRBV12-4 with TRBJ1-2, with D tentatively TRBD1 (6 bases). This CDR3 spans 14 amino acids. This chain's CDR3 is CASNDQGGYYGCTF. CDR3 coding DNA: TGTGCCAGCAACGACCAAGGGGGGTACTATGGCTGCACCTTC.